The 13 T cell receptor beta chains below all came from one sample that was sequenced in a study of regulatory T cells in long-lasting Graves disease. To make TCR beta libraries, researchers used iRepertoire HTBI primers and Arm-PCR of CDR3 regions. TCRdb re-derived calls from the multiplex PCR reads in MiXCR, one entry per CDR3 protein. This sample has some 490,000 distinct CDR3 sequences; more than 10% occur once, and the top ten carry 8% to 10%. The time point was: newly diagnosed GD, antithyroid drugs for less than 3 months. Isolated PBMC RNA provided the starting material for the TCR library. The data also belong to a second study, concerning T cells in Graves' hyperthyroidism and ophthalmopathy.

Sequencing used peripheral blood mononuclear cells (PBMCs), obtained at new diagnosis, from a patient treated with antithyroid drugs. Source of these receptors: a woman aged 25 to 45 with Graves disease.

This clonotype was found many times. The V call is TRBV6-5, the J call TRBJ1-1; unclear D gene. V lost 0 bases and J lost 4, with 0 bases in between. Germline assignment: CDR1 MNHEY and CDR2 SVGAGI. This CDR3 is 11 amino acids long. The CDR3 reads CASSYSTEAFF. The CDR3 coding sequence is TGTGCCAGCAGTTACTCCACTGAAGCTTTCTTT.

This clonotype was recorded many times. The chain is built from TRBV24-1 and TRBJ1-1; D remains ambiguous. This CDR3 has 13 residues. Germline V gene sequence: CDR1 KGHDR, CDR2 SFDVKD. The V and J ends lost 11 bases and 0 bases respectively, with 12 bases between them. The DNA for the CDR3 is TGTGCCAATTCCCCATTCATGAACACTGAAGCTTTCTTT. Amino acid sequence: CANSPFMNTEAFF.

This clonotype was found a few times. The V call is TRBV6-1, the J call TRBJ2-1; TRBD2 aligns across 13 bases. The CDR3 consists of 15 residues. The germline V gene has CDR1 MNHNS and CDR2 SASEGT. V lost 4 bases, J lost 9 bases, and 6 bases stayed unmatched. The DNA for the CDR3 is TGTGCCAGCAGTGCGACTAGCGGGAGGTGGGGTGAGCAGTTCTTC. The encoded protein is CASSATSGRWGEQFF.

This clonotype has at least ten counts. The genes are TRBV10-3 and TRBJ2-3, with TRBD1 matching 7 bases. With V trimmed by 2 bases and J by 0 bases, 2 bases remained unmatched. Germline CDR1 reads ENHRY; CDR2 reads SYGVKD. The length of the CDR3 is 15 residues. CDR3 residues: CAISEGDSSTDTQYF. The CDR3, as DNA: TGTGCCATCAGTGAGGGGGACAGTAGCACAGATACGCAGTATTTT.

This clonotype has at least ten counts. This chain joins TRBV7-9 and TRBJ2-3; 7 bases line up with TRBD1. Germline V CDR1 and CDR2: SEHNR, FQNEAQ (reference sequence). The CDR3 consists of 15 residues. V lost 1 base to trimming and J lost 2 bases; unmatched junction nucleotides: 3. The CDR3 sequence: CASSLGQGITDTQYF. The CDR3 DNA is TGTGCCAGCAGCTTAGGACAGGGCATCACAGATACGCAGTATTTT.

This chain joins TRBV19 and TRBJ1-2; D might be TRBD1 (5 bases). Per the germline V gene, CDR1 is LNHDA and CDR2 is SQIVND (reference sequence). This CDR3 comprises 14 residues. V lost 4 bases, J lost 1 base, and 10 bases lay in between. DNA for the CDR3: TGTGCCAGTAGTAAAGGGGCCAATAACTATGGCTACACCTTC. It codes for CASSKGANNYGYTF.

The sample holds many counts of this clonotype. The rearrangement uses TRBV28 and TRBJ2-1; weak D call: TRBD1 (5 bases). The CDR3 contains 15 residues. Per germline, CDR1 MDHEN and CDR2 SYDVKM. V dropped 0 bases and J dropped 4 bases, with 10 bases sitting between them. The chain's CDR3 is CASSLWVRGYNEQFF. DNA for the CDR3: TGTGCCAGCAGTTTATGGGTTAGGGGTTACAATGAGCAGTTCTTC.

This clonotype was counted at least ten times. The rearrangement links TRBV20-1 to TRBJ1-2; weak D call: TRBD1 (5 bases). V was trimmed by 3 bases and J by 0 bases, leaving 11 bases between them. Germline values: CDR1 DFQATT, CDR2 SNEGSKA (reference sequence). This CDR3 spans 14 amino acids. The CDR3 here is CSASSTGPNYGYTF. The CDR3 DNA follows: TGCAGTGCTAGCTCAACGGGACCTAACTATGGCTACACCTTC.

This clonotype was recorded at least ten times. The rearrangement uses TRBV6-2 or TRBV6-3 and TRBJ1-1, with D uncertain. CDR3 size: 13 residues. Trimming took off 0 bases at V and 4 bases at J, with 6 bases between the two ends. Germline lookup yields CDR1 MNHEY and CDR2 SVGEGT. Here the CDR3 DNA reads TGTGCCAGCAGTTACTCCCAGGTCACTGAAGCTTTCTTT. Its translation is CASSYSQVTEAFF.

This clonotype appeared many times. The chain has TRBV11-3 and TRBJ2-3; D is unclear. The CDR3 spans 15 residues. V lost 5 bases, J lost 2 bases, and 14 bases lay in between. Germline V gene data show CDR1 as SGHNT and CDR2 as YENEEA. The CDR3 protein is CASSPFAYHTDTQYF. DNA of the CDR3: TGTGCCAGCAGCCCTTTCGCTTATCACACAGATACGCAGTATTTT.

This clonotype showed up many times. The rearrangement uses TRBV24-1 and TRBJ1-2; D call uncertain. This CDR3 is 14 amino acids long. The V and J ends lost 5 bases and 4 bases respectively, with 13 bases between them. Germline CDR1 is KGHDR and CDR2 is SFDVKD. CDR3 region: CATSGGPYSYGYTF. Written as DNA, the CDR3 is TGTGCCACCAGTGGCGGGCCTTATAGCTATGGCTACACCTTC.

The CDR3 spells CASSEGGPDQPQHF. The CDR3 DNA sequence: TGTGCCAGCAGTGAAGGGGGGCCGGATCAGCCCCAGCATTTT. The rearrangement uses TRBV2 and TRBJ1-5; D possibly corresponds to TRBD1 (6 bases). V dropped 1 base and J dropped 5 bases, with 9 bases sitting between them. The germline CDR1 and CDR2 sequences are SNHLY and FYNNEI. The CDR3 loop spans 14 amino acids.

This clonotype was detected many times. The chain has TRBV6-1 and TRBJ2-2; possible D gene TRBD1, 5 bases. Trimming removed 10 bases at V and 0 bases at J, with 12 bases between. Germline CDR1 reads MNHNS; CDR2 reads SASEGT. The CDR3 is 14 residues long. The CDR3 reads CATQGYANTGELFF. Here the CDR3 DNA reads TGTGCCACCCAGGGTTACGCGAACACCGGGGAGCTGTTTTTT.